Detailed here is one T cell receptor beta chain. No antigen is known for it. The entry originates in a study of T cell responses to AZD1222 COVID-19 vaccine. Produced via immunoSEQ multiplex PCR; TCRdb's table is partial and in-frame only. The sample lists about 69,000 clones, roughly 83% occurring once. Notes on the study in general: White British donors predominated, females outnumbered males, and clonal diversity was possibly underestimated. No day 14 peak samples; only post-peak repertoires were characterized.

The specimen was peripheral blood, collected 28 days after the second AZD1222 dose. The TCR sequence derives from an adult who received the AZD1222 COVID-19 vaccine.

CDR3 in DNA: TGCAGCGTCAGAGTGGGGGGGACCGGGGAGCTGTTTTTT. This encodes CSVRVGGTGELFF. The chain carries TRBV29-1 and TRBJ2-2; 7 bases line up with TRBD2. Germline lookup yields CDR1 SQVTM and CDR2 ANQGSEA. The CDR3 is 13 residues long. V gave up 6 bases and J gave up 5 bases; unmatched junction bases: 6.